The source of this T cell receptor (beta chain) is a study of blood T cell repertoires in COVID-19. This clone showed up just once. The V gene's germline CDR1 is KGHSH and CDR2 LQKENI. J lost 8 bases, V lost 1 base, and 3 bases had no gene match. CDR3 length equals 14 residues. In the authors' workflow: Nucleated cell counts were estimated from reference gene primer amplification. Sequencing used immunoSEQ multiplex PCR; TCRdb keeps in-frame clones, though not all of them. V, J and clone size reflect that table, while D and trimming were determined from the DNA. The table shows 37,000 or so clones, with about 83% occurring only once.

The source of this sequence is a man aged 55 to 70 with active COVID-19. V and J are TRBV18 and TRBJ2-1; 9 bases align to TRBD2. The sample comprised peripheral blood. The CDR3 loop reads CASSPLAGDDEQFF. The CDR3 DNA reads TGTGCCAGCTCACCACTAGCGGGAGATGATGAGCAGTTCTTC. The whole variable domain, remainder taken from reference TRBV18 and TRBJ2-1, is NAGVMQNPRHLVRRRGQEARLRCSPMKGHSHVYWYRQLPEEGLKFMVYLQKENIIDESGMPKERFSAEFPKEGPSILRIQQVVRGDSAAYFCASSPLAGDDEQFFGPGTRLTVL.